This TCR beta chain was captured by sequencing in a study of cytotoxic CD8 clonotypes in ibrutinib-treated CLL. On the study more broadly: Following a median 12 months of treatment, with a range of 6 to 36, response samples were taken.

Investigators sought sequencing depths of between 1 in 200,000 and 1 in 1 million T cells. Profiling relied on immunoSEQ multiplex PCR, and the TCRdb table lists in-frame clones only, not all of them. The sample includes 26,000 or so clones, roughly 62% of them seen just once. Study-level results: There were few public clonotypes, and on treatment they contracted or stayed stable.

The V end lost 4 bases, the J end lost 5 bases, and 12 bases lay between the germline ends. CDR3 size: 13 residues. Germline V lookup: CDR1 SGHDT, CDR2 YYEEEE. This clone was observed once. The antigen remains undetermined. The starting material was PBMCs, obtained before ibrutinib treatment. The sequence derives from a human donor with chronic lymphocytic leukemia. The J gene is TRBJ1-2, the V gene TRBV5-6, with D uncertain. CDR3 loop: CASSPPGAYGYTF. As DNA, the CDR3 is TGTGCCAGCAGCCCCCCGGGCGCTTATGGCTACACCTTC. The whole variable domain, remainder taken from reference TRBV5-6 and TRBJ1-2, is DAGVTQSPTHLIKTRGQQVTLRCSPKSGHDTVSWYQQALGQGPQFIFQYYEEEERQRGNFPDRFSGHQFPNYSSELNVNALLLGDSALYLCASSPPGAYGYTFGSGTRLTVV.